The sequence of this T cell receptor (beta chain) was determined in a study of blood T cell repertoires in COVID-19. Study details: The study drew acute and convalescent COVID-19 samples from the United States, Italy and Spain. From T cells, B-cell-depleted T cells, or PBMCs came the material, which was cDNA or gDNA.

The protocol was immunoSEQ multiplex PCR, while the TCRdb copy is restricted to in-frame clones and leaves out a portion. This table has fewer than 250,000 clones, 80% to 90% appearing once. Germline V gene lookup returns CDR1 LGHDT and CDR2 YNNKEL (reference sequence). The CDR3 is 14 amino acids. The V gene end was trimmed by 1 base and the J gene end by 7 bases; junction bases not matched to a gene: 5. This chain connects TRBV3-1 (or the pseudogene TRBV3-2) to TRBJ1-2; 8 nucleotides line up with TRBD1. The material sequenced was PBMCs or T cells enriched from blood (not recorded which). The clonotype was recovered from a woman aged 40 to 55 with acute COVID-19. The CDR3 spells CASSQGGTGFGYTF. CDR3 nucleotide sequence: TGTGCCAGCAGCCAAGGGGGGACAGGTTTTGGCTACACCTTC.